This T cell receptor beta chain appears in the sequencing data of a study of blood T cells in healthy people across ages. The study's findings and limits: Using unsorted PBMCs precluded a conclusive naive versus antigen-experienced comparison.

With respect to this clonotype: Antigen specificity is unknown.

A sample-barcoded 5' primer and a J-beta primer mix were used in a second PCR of roughly 7 to 11 cycles. Every cDNA molecule bore a tag from a template-switch adaptor containing 12 random nucleotides. TCRdb re-derived calls from the 5' RACE reads in MiXCR, one entry per CDR3 protein. Here the sample spans about 720,000 distinct CDR3 sequences, approximately 22% being singletons. There are 14 residues in the CDR3. Germline CDR1 and CDR2: DFQATT and SNEGSKA (reference sequence). The ends lost 1 base at V and 9 bases at J; junction bases unmatched: 10. The chain joins TRBV20-1 to TRBJ1-2, with 8 bases identical to TRBD1. The sequence derives from an older man in good health. The specimen sequenced was blood. CDR3 DNA sequence: TGCAGTGCTAGAGGAACAGGGGGAGGGGATCGCTACACCTTC. Translation: CSARGTGGGDRYTF.